This TCR beta chain is from a study of CD8 T cells in ankylosing spondylitis. V lost 6 bases and J lost 4, with 12 bases in between. The CDR3 sequence is 13 residues long. TCRdb itself ran the 5' RACE reads through MiXCR, one entry per CDR3 protein. The sample consists of over 600,000 distinct CDR3 sequences, around 20% of them appearing once. This clonotype was seen a few times. What it binds is unknown. Points from the study as a whole: Past research had described some motif variants in reactive arthritis synovial fluid and blood. Reportedly, disease-linked clones are significantly enriched in ankylosing spondylitis patients' matched synovial fluid. Ankylosing spondylitis blood seemed to carry a telltale TCR beta motif made of eight highly homologous variants.

What was sequenced was blood, either unsorted or a sorted T cell fraction (not recorded which). The chain uses TRBV12-3 or TRBV12-4 and TRBJ1-2; D is perhaps TRBD1 (6 bases). The TCR originated in a male donor with ankylosing spondylitis. The CDR3 here is CASRSGEGYGYTF. DNA of the CDR3: TGTGCCAGCAGGTCAGGGGAGGGCTATGGCTACACCTTC.